The 28 T cell receptor beta chains given below trace back to one sample, sequenced in a study of shared clonotypes between healthy human individuals. Profiled with immunoSEQ multiplex PCR; TCRdb holds only in-frame clones, not every one. The sample has about 490,000 clones, roughly 80% seen once; the top ten hold more than 9.5%. The sample was PBMCs. Receptors originate from a woman aged 40 to 50 in good health. Some clones in this sample may be carry-over from other donors' samples.

This clone was observed a single time. V gene TRBV5-4 combines with J gene TRBJ2-4, with D perhaps TRBD2 (6 bases). V was cut by 3 bases and J by 9 bases, with 22 bases left in between. Germline-derived CDR1 and CDR2 are SGHNT and YYREEE (reference sequence). The CDR3 covers 16 residues. The CDR3 reads CASSSDGLLVGGIQYF. The CDR3 region has the DNA TGTGCCAGCAGCTCGGATGGACTCCTAGTGGGGGGCATTCAGTACTTC.

V gene TRBV15 combines with J gene TRBJ1-1, with 9 bases that match TRBD1. The trim removed 3 bases at V and 6 bases at J, leaving 8 bases unmatched. This CDR3 has 15 amino acids. The germline CDR1 and CDR2 sequences are LNHNV and YYDKDF (reference sequence). The CDR3 protein is CATSREQGAKSEAFF. CDR3 bases: TGTGCCACCAGCAGGGAACAGGGGGCTAAATCTGAAGCTTTCTTT.

The chain has TRBV23-1 and TRBJ2-6, with D hard to call. TRBV23-1 carries the ORF label, with uncertain function. Between the trimmed V and J ends, which lost 2 bases and 3 bases, there was a span of 14 bases. This CDR3 is built from 17 residues. In nucleotides, the CDR3 is TGCGCCAGCAGTCAAGGGAAGGCAGGCGGTGGGGCCAACGTCCTGACTTTC. It translates to CASSQGKAGGGANVLTF.

The chain uses TRBV18 and TRBJ2-5; perhaps TRBD2 as D (6 bases). V dropped 1 base and J dropped 3 bases, with 9 bases sitting between them. The germline CDR1 and CDR2 sequences are KGHSH and LQKENI. The CDR3 consists of 14 residues. The CDR3 DNA sequence: TGTGCCAGCTCACCACTAATAGCGGAAGAGACCCAGTACTTC. This gives the protein CASSPLIAEETQYF. Based on the CDR3 plus reference TRBV18 and TRBJ2-5, the full variable domain is NAGVMQNPRHLVRRRGQEARLRCSPMKGHSHVYWYRQLPEEGLKFMVYLQKENIIDESGMPKERFSAEFPKEGPSILRIQQVVRGDSAAYFCASSPLIAEETQYFGPGTRLLVL.

A remark on this clone: With a far larger clone one base away, a read error is the likely cause. The chain links TRBV6-1 to TRBJ1-1; D gene unclear. CDR3 length equals 15 residues. Germline assignment: CDR1 MNHNS and CDR2 SASEGT. Trimming pared 4 bases from V and 2 bases from J, leaving 14 bases between. CDR3 in DNA: TGTGCCAGCAGTGTTTTTCCGGGTTTTAACACTGAAGCTTTCTTT. It is translated as CASSVFPGFNTEAFF.

The J gene is TRBJ2-7, the V gene TRBV5-4; TRBD1 aligns across 7 bases. The CDR3 loop spans 16 amino acids. The trim removed 0 bases at V and 4 bases at J, leaving 10 bases unmatched. Looked up from germline, CDR1 is SGHNT and CDR2 is YYREEE (reference sequence). The CDR3 loop reads CASSLGVGGQLYEQYF. CDR3 in DNA: TGTGCCAGCAGCTTGGGAGTAGGGGGACAGTTATACGAGCAGTACTTC.

With respect to this clone: A far larger clone lies a single base away; this is likely a read error. The chain carries TRBV9 and TRBJ2-6; 9 positions agree with TRBD1. CDR3 length: 19 residues. Germline V gene data show CDR1 as SGDLS and CDR2 as YYNGEE. Unmatched junction bases numbered 14, after V lost 3 bases and J lost 4 bases. The CDR3 sequence is CASSASAGTGRAGANVLTF. The CDR3 DNA is TGTGCCAGCAGCGCTTCCGCCGGGACAGGGAGAGCGGGGGCCAACGTCCTGACTTTC.

This chain uses TRBV9 with TRBJ2-3; D is possibly TRBD2 (5 bases). Looked up from germline, CDR1 is SGDLS and CDR2 is YYNGEE. Trimming left V 0 bases short and J 4 bases short, with 15 bases between. The CDR3 runs to 16 residues. Here the CDR3 DNA reads TGTGCCAGCAGCGTAGTGGGCGGGCCTACGTCAGATACGCAGTATTTT. Amino acid sequence: CASSVVGGPTSDTQYF.

This clone was detected only once. The rearrangement links TRBV27 to TRBJ2-1; D remains unclear. Germline values: CDR1 MNHEY, CDR2 SMNVEV (reference sequence). With 5 bases removed from V and 6 bases from J, the gap between germline ends came to 14 bases. The CDR3 covers 14 residues. CDR3 sequence (DNA): TGTGCCAGCAGTATTTTCCCGGCCAGCAATGAGCAGTTCTTC. Protein sequence: CASSIFPASNEQFF.

The rearrangement links TRBV29-1 to TRBJ1-3; D ambiguous. There are 15 residues in the CDR3. Germline assignment: CDR1 SQVTM and CDR2 ANQGSEA. Deletions cut 0 bases from V and 1 base from J, with 10 bases between. Here the CDR3 DNA reads TGCAGCGTTGAAGATGGATCGATTTCTGGAAACACCATATATTTT. Its protein product is CSVEDGSISGNTIYF.

The J gene is TRBJ2-2, the V gene TRBV19; 11 nucleotides agree with TRBD1. The V gene's germline CDR1 is LNHDA and CDR2 SQIVND (reference sequence). The CDR3 contains 15 residues. V trimming: 7 bases; J trimming: 7 bases; junction bases outside the gene matches: 8. The CDR3 nucleotides are TGTGCCAGTACCGACGGACAGGGGGCCGGCGGGGAGCTGTTTTTT. Protein: CASTDGQGAGGELFF. Using reference TRBV19 and TRBJ2-2 for the parts outside the CDR3, the full variable domain is DGGITQSPKYLFRKEGQNVTLSCEQNLNHDAMYWYRQDPGQGLRLIYYSQIVNDFQKGDIAEGYSVSREKKESFPLTVTSAQKNPTAFYLCASTDGQGAGGELFFGEGSRLTVL.

This sequence joins TRBV6-1 and TRBJ2-7; the D gene is possibly TRBD2 (5 bases). This CDR3 spans 15 amino acids. Trimming took off 0 bases at V and 3 bases at J, with 12 bases between the two ends. Germline V gene lookup returns CDR1 MNHNS and CDR2 SASEGT. The CDR3 loop is CASSEARVSDYEQYF. The CDR3 nucleotides are TGTGCCAGCAGTGAAGCGCGGGTGTCAGACTACGAGCAGTACTTC.

This clone has just a few counts. The V gene is TRBV2, the J gene TRBJ1-4; 10 nucleotides line up with TRBD1. V dropped 6 bases and J dropped 8; count of bases not matched to a gene: 9. Germline-derived CDR1 and CDR2 are SNHLY and FYNNEI. This CDR3 has 15 amino acids. The CDR3 sequence: CASSPLGTGDEKLFF. The CDR3, as DNA: TGTGCCAGCAGCCCATTGGGGACAGGGGACGAAAAACTGTTTTTT.

The chain uses TRBV12-5 and TRBJ2-1; weak D call: TRBD2 (6 bases). Trimming removed 0 bases at V and 6 bases at J, with 12 bases between. Germline loops: CDR1 LGHNT, CDR2 FRNRAP. The CDR3 runs 15 residues. The DNA of the CDR3 is TGTGCTAGTGGTTTGGTACTAGGGACTCGCAATGAGCAGTTCTTC. It translates to CASGLVLGTRNEQFF. Based on the CDR3 plus reference TRBV12-5 and TRBJ2-1, the full variable domain is DARVTQTPRHKVTEMGQEVTMRCQPILGHNTVFWYRQTMMQGLELLAYFRNRAPLDDSGMPKDRFSAEMPDATLATLKIQPSEPRDSAVYFCASGLVLGTRNEQFFGPGTRLTVL.

The genes are TRBV4-3 and TRBJ2-7; weak D call: TRBD2 (6 bases). In germline, CDR1 is LGHNA, CDR2 YSLEER. The CDR3 is 13 residues long. Deletions cut 1 base from V and 6 bases from J, with 10 bases between. This chain's CDR3 is CASSQVRGTEQYF. The CDR3 DNA sequence: TGCGCCAGCAGCCAAGTTCGCGGGACCGAGCAGTACTTC.

Regarding this clone: A read error is likely here: a far larger clone is one base away. This rearrangement joins TRBV30 to TRBJ1-5; D perhaps matches TRBD1 (6 bases). Germline CDR1 GTSNPN, CDR2 SVGIG (reference sequence). Trimming pared 2 bases from V and 7 bases from J, leaving 12 bases between. The CDR3 runs to 13 residues. The CDR3 region is CAWSRGSGQPQHF. CDR3 in DNA: TGTGCCTGGAGTAGGGGGAGCGGGCAGCCCCAGCATTTT.

V is TRBV10-2 and J is TRBJ1-1; D ambiguous. The germline V gene has CDR1 WSHSY and CDR2 SAAADI. With 4 bases removed from V and 1 base from J, the gap between germline ends came to 7 bases. This CDR3 has 13 residues. Here the CDR3 reads CASSGIQNTEAFF. The CDR3 region has the DNA TGCGCCAGCAGTGGTATACAGAACACTGAAGCTTTCTTT.

This clone showed up just once. The rearrangement joins TRBV5-1 to TRBJ2-7; tentatively, D is TRBD2 (5 bases). V was cut by 4 bases and J by 0 bases, with 11 bases left in between. CDR3 length equals 14 residues. CDR1 and CDR2 (germline): SGHRS, YFSETQ. The CDR3 DNA reads TGCGCCAGCAGCCCCACTGGGAGCTCCTACGAGCAGTACTTC. Encoded protein: CASSPTGSSYEQYF. The full variable domain, completed using reference TRBV5-1 and TRBJ2-7, is KAGVTQTPRYLIKTRGQQVTLSCSPISGHRSVSWYQQTPGQGLQFLFEYFSETQRNKGNFPGRFSGRQFSNSRSEMNVSTLELGDSALYLCASSPTGSSYEQYFGPGTRLTVT.

The gene calls are TRBV7-6 and TRBJ2-3, with D tentatively TRBD2 (5 bases). The V and J ends lost 5 bases and 4 bases respectively, with 13 bases between them. Germline V gene sequence: CDR1 SGHVS, CDR2 FNYEAQ. The length of the CDR3 is 14 residues. The DNA of the CDR3 is TGTGCCAGCAGCCCGAGGCGGGTGGCAGATACGCAGTATTTT. Protein sequence: CASSPRRVADTQYF.

The chain recombines TRBV10-3 with TRBJ1-2; 8 nucleotides line up with TRBD1. Germline V CDR1 and CDR2: ENHRY, SYGVKD. With V trimmed by 2 bases and J by 8 bases, 10 bases remained unmatched. The CDR3 is 15 residues long. CDR3 DNA sequence: TGTGCCATCAGTGAGGGCCCGCAGGGGGCTATGGGCTACACCTTC. Translated: CAISEGPQGAMGYTF.

The rearrangement uses TRBV6-4 and TRBJ2-1, with 7 bases aligning to TRBD2. CDR1 MRHNA and CDR2 SNTAGT come from the germline V gene. V was clipped by 4 bases and J by 4 bases; unmatched bases: 7. There are 15 residues in the CDR3. As DNA, the CDR3 is TGTGCCAGCAGTGCGGGGGGAGGTACTTACAATGAGCAGTTCTTC. It encodes CASSAGGGTYNEQFF.

As regards this clone: This same CDR3 is encoded by further DNA sequences in the sample. This chain joins TRBV28 and TRBJ2-1; D unclear. Germline lookup yields CDR1 MDHEN and CDR2 SYDVKM. Deletions cut 4 bases from V and 4 bases from J, with 5 bases between. The CDR3 runs 12 residues. CDR3 sequence (DNA): TGTGCCAGCAGTTCACCATACAATGAGCAGTTCTTC. Translation: CASSSPYNEQFF.

The gene calls are TRBV19 and TRBJ2-7; D is perhaps TRBD2 (5 bases). The CDR3 is 14 residues long. Trimming removed 3 bases at V and 0 bases at J, with 9 bases between. CDR1 is LNHDA and CDR2 is SQIVND in the germline V gene (reference sequence). The CDR3 region has the DNA TGTGCCAGTAGTATGGTCCGGGACTCCTACGAGCAGTACTTC. Its translation: CASSMVRDSYEQYF.

Regarding this clone: It is likely a read error: a sequence one base away is far more abundant. The chain is built from TRBV4-1 and TRBJ2-7, with 8 bases fitting TRBD1. The V gene end was trimmed by 6 bases and the J gene end by 9 bases; junction bases not matched to a gene: 10. The CDR3 extends over 13 amino acids. CDR1 is MGHRA, CDR2 YSYEKL, per germline. CDR3 bases: TGCGCCAGCAGACGGACAGGGAAAGACGGGCAGTACTTC. Protein product: CASRRTGKDGQYF.

The V call is TRBV19, the J call TRBJ1-5, with a tentative D call TRBD1 (6 bases). The length of the CDR3 is 13 residues. Trimming shortened V by 5 bases and J by 6 bases, and 11 bases separated the two germline ends. Germline lookup yields CDR1 LNHDA and CDR2 SQIVND (reference sequence). DNA of the CDR3: TGTGCCAGTAGTGAACAGGGAAGTCAGCCCCAGCATTTT. Residues: CASSEQGSQPQHF.

This clone has more than one count but fewer than ten. In DNA form, the CDR3 reads TGTGCCAGCAGTGCCCCAGGGGAGGTCGGCAAAAACATTCAGTACTTC. It yields the protein CASSAPGEVGKNIQYF. The genes are TRBV25-1 and TRBJ2-4; D is possibly TRBD1 or TRBD2 (6 bases each). The CDR3 extends over 16 amino acids. V was shortened by 4 bases and J by 3 bases, with 16 bases between the two germline ends. CDR1 and CDR2 (germline): MGHDK, SYGVNS.

The rearrangement uses TRBV7-9 and TRBJ1-5; 8 bases align to TRBD1. J gave up 15 bases and V 5 bases, and 15 bases lay outside the gene matches. CDR3 length: 14 residues. CDR1 is SEHNR and CDR2 is FQNEAQ in the germline V gene (reference sequence). The CDR3: CASSERQGLQVLHF. CDR3 bases: TGTGCCAGCAGCGAGCGACAGGGGCTCCAAGTATTGCATTTT. The whole variable domain, filled in from reference TRBV7-9 and TRBJ1-5, reads DTGVSQNPRHKITKRGQNVTFRCDPISEHNRLYWYRQTLGQGPEFLTYFQNEAQLEKSRLLSDRFSAERPKGSFSTLEIQRTEQGDSAMYLCASSERQGLQVLHFGDGTRLSIL.

This chain links TRBV7-9 with TRBJ2-7, with D tentatively TRBD1 or TRBD2 (5 bases each). The V end was cut by 6 bases, the J end by 2 bases, with 11 bases between. CDR3 length equals 13 residues. The germline gives CDR1 SEHNR, CDR2 FQNEAQ (reference sequence). The CDR3 loop reads CASSLLGAYEQYF. The CDR3 DNA follows: TGTGCCAGCAGTTTACTAGGGGCCTACGAGCAGTACTTC.